This TCR beta chain was recovered during a study of CD8 T cells in ankylosing spondylitis. Molecular-barcoded quantitative 5'-RACE produced these TCR beta libraries. TCRdb redid the calling of the 5' RACE reads with MiXCR, one entry per CDR3 protein. The sample lists roughly 230,000 distinct CDR3 sequences; 18% were seen once. CDR3 length: 15 residues. Trimming cost V 4 bases and J 2 bases, with 13 bases left between them. Germline V CDR1 and CDR2: SGHRS, YFSETQ. This clonotype has more than one count but fewer than ten. Its antigen remains unidentified. Study conclusions and caveats: Reports of some motif variants in reactive arthritis synovial fluid and blood predate this one. Clones tied to disease were said to be significantly enriched in matched ankylosing spondylitis synovial fluid.

The chain employs TRBV5-1 and TRBJ2-1; possible D gene TRBD2, 5 bases. This TCR was sampled from a male donor with ankylosing spondylitis or in good health (not recorded which). The material sequenced was blood, either unsorted or a sorted T cell fraction (not recorded which). The CDR3: CASSHEGDPYNEQFF. The CDR3 nucleotides are TGCGCCAGCAGCCACGAGGGAGACCCCTACAATGAGCAGTTCTTC.